One TCR beta chain is described in this entry. Deletions cut 2 bases from V and 0 bases from J, with 7 bases between. The CDR3 spans 15 residues. Per germline, CDR1 MNHEY and CDR2 SVGAGI. Clones were read by immunoSEQ multiplex PCR, and TCRdb kept only the in-frame ones, dropping some. The data contain 800,000 to 1,200,000 clones, about four fifths of them singletons. The source of the sample is a study of shared clonotypes between healthy human individuals. This clonotype was sampled from a man between 18 and 29 years old in good health. Some clones in this sample may be carry-over from other donors' samples. Sequencing was carried out using memory CD4+ T cells from PBMCs. Noted subset: CD45RA-negative fraction. V and J are TRBV6-5 and TRBJ1-4; maybe TRBD1 (5 bases). Here the CDR3 reads CASSYGGATNEKLFF. In nucleotides, the CDR3 is TGTGCCAGCAGTTACGGGGGTGCAACTAATGAAAAACTGTTTTTT.